This TCR beta chain was sequenced during a study of patients and donors after allogeneic stem cell transplantation. The table lists this clonotype with a few counts. TCRdb redid the calling of the RT-PCR reads with MiXCR, one entry per CDR3 protein. The table includes some 60,000 distinct CDR3 sequences, 10% to 15% detected once. The ends were cut back, 2 bases at V and 8 bases at J, with 10 bases in the middle. CDR3 size: 13 residues. Germline CDR1 and CDR2: KGHSH and LQKENI. The TCR comes from a human donor who was either an allogeneic HSCT recipient or a stem cell or donor lymphocyte infusion donor (not recorded which). It is not recorded whose cells these are; they may come from a transplant donor. The sample consisted of blood, either unsorted or a sorted T cell fraction (not recorded which). The V gene is TRBV18, the J gene TRBJ2-1; no reliable D call. The CDR3 nucleotides are TGTGCCAGCTCACCATATTTCCGGGATGAGCAGTTCTTC. Translating it yields CASSPYFRDEQFF.